This T cell receptor (beta chain) was documented in a study of PD-1 blockade in classical Hodgkin lymphoma. For the study at large: Treatment was intravenous nivolumab, 3 mg/kg every 2 weeks, until progression. Study-wide points: Exclusion applied to patients who initiated nivolumab less than 1 year following ASCT. By cycle point C4D1, TCR diversity had risen significantly in CD4+ cells (but not CD8+ cells). Complete responders entered with baseline diversity on par with newly diagnosed patients, the results showed.

Every patient was affected by relapse after autologous stem cell transplantation, while exposure to brentuximab vedotin was not uniform. This CDR3 is built from 14 residues. The V gene lost 0 bases and the J gene lost 1 base, with 5 bases spanning the gap. Germline V lookup: CDR1 KGHSH, CDR2 LQKENI. To note about this clone: The target antigen is unknown.

Method: immunoSEQ multiplex PCR; TCRdb's copy keeps in-frame clones and lacks some. Of roughly 25,000 clones detected, around 64% appear once; the ten largest clones hold roughly 12%. Sequencing used peripheral blood mononuclear cells (PBMCs), obtained before the second cycle of nivolumab. The V and J genes are TRBV18 and TRBJ2-3; D is uncertain. This receptor was taken from a human donor with classical Hodgkin lymphoma. The CDR3 is CASSPPPGTDTQYF. CDR3 DNA sequence: TGTGCCAGCTCACCACCCCCCGGCACAGATACGCAGTATTTT.